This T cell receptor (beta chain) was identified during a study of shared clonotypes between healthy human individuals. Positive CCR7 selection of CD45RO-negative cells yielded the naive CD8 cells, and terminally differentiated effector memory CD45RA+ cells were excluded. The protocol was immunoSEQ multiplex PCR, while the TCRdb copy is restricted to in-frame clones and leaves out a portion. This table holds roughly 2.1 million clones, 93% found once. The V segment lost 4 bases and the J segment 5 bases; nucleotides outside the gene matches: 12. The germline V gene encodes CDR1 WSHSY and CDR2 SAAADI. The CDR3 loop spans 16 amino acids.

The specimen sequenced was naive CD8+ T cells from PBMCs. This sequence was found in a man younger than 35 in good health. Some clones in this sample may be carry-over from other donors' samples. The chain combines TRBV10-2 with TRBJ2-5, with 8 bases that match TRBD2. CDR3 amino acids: CASSGIRAGVGETQYF. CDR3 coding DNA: TGCGCCAGCAGTGGAATCCGAGCGGGAGTTGGGGAGACCCAGTACTTC.